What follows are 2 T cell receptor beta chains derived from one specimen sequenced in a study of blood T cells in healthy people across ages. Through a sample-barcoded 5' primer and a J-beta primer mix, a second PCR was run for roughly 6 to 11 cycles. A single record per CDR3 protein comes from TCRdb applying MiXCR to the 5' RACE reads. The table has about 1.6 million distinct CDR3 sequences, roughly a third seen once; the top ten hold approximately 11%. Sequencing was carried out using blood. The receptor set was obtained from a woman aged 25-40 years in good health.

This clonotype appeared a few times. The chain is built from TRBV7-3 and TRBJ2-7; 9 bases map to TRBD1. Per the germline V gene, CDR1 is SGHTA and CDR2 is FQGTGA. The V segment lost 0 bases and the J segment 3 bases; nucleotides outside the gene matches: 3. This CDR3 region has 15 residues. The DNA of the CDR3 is TGTGCCAGCAGCTTAACGTGGGGACAGGGCTACGAGCAGTACTTC. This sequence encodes CASSLTWGQGYEQYF.

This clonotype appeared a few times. In DNA form, the CDR3 reads TGTGCCATCGGGAGACTAGCGGGGGGGCCTAGGACAGATACGCAGTATTTT. This sequence encodes CAIGRLAGGPRTDTQYF. This chain joins TRBV10-3 and TRBJ2-3, with 14 positions matching TRBD2. Germline CDR1 reads ENHRY; CDR2 reads SYGVKD. V trimming: 8 bases; J trimming: 3 bases; junction bases outside the gene matches: 10. The CDR3 consists of 17 residues.